These 25 T cell receptor beta chains came from one sample sequenced in a study of OX40 agonist ivuxolimab in advanced cancers. The repertoire was sequenced with immunoSEQ multiplex PCR; TCRdb's copy has only in-frame clones and lacks some. The table records 50,000 or so clones, less than 85% of them present only once. The specimen was CD4+ or CD8+ T cells sorted from blood, collected in a trial of the OX40 agonist ivuxolimab. The receptors come from an adult with an advanced solid tumor such as melanoma, head and neck, liver or kidney cancer.

The J gene is TRBJ2-7, the V gene TRBV11-2; D is ambiguous. The CDR3 consists of 13 residues. CDR1 is SGHAT and CDR2 is FQNNGV in the germline V gene. V lost 0 bases to trimming and J lost 2 bases, with 5 bases between them. CDR3 loop: CASSLERTYEQYF. CDR3 DNA: TGTGCCAGCAGCTTAGAACGGACCTACGAGCAGTACTTC. The variable domain in full, completed from reference TRBV11-2 and TRBJ2-7, reads EAGVAQSPRYKIIEKRQSVAFWCNPISGHATLYWYQQILGQGPKLLIQFQNNGVVDDSQLPKDRFSAERLKGVDSTLKIQPAKLEDSAVYLCASSLERTYEQYFGPGTRLTVT.

J is TRBJ1-1 and V is TRBV11-2, with D possibly being TRBD1 (6 bases). This CDR3 region has 16 residues. V lost 1 base to trimming and J lost 11 bases, with 23 bases between them. Per germline, CDR1 SGHAT and CDR2 FQNNGV. The CDR3 sequence: CASSLAVGQGSRGAFF. The CDR3 nucleotides are TGTGCCAGCAGCTTAGCGGTTGGGCAGGGGTCGCGAGGGGCTTTCTTT. Supplemented by reference TRBV11-2 and TRBJ1-1, the full variable domain reads EAGVAQSPRYKIIEKRQSVAFWCNPISGHATLYWYQQILGQGPKLLIQFQNNGVVDDSQLPKDRFSAERLKGVDSTLKIQPAKLEDSAVYLCASSLAVGQGSRGAFFGQGTRLTVV.

The CDR3 sequence: CASSLILKGQGPTQYF. As DNA, the CDR3 is TGTGCCAGCAGCTTAATTTTAAAGGGACAGGGGCCTACCCAGTACTTC. The chain joins TRBV7-3 to TRBJ2-5; TRBD1 matches at 10 bases. The CDR3 is made up of 16 amino acids. The germline V gene has CDR1 SGHTA and CDR2 FQGTGA. Trimming cost V 1 base and J 8 bases; bases outside gene matches: 10.

This chain uses TRBV19 with TRBJ1-5; 7 bases align to TRBD1. Trimming cost V 5 bases and J 1 base; bases outside gene matches: 2. From germline, CDR1 is LNHDA and CDR2 SQIVND (reference sequence). The CDR3 runs to 14 residues. CDR3 in amino acids: CASSVTGSNQPQHF. The CDR3 nucleotides read TGTGCCAGTAGTGTGACAGGGAGCAATCAGCCCCAGCATTTT.

Within the sample, this clone is medium-sized. The chain links TRBV2 to TRBJ2-7; 10 bases line up with TRBD1. The CDR3 extends over 16 amino acids. The J segment lost 1 base and the V segment lost 4 bases, leaving 7 bases of the junction unmatched. The V gene's germline CDR1 is SNHLY and CDR2 FYNNEI. The CDR3, as DNA: TGTGCCAGCAGTGTGGGACCGGGACAGGGGTCCTACGAGCAGTACTTC. Translation gives CASSVGPGQGSYEQYF.

The chain combines TRBV4-1 with TRBJ2-3; 9 bases agree with TRBD2. Germline CDR1 reads MGHRA; CDR2 reads YSYEKL. The junction had 17 bases not matched to a gene; V was cut back by 2 bases and J by 2 bases. The CDR3 has 20 amino acids. The CDR3 bases are TGCGCCAGCAGCCAAAGGAATCGAGGGGCTAGCGGGACATACACAGATACGCAGTATTTT. This codes for CASSQRNRGASGTYTDTQYF.

This rearrangement joins TRBV6-1 to TRBJ1-5; D gene unclear. In germline, CDR1 is MNHNS, CDR2 SASEGT. Trimming removed 11 bases at V and 6 bases at J, with 17 bases between. The CDR3 runs to 13 residues. CDR3 region: CASCRRGGQPQHF. The CDR3 DNA is TGTGCCTCCTGTCGGCGGGGAGGTCAGCCCCAGCATTTT.

Written as DNA, the CDR3 is TGTGCCAGCTCAGAGGGGGACACTGAAGCTTTCTTT. This encodes CASSEGDTEAFF. The chain has TRBV18 and TRBJ1-1; D is perhaps TRBD1 (6 bases). The V and J ends lost 5 bases and 3 bases respectively, with 7 bases between them. The CDR3 contains 12 residues. Germline V CDR1 and CDR2: KGHSH, LQKENI. Based on the CDR3 plus reference TRBV18 and TRBJ1-1, the full variable domain is NAGVMQNPRHLVRRRGQEARLRCSPMKGHSHVYWYRQLPEEGLKFMVYLQKENIIDESGMPKERFSAEFPKEGPSILRIQQVVRGDSAAYFCASSEGDTEAFFGQGTRLTVV.

This chain links TRBV28 with TRBJ2-3; D remains ambiguous. Trimming took 5 bases from V and 1 from J, leaving 16 bases between them. This CDR3 comprises 16 residues. CDR1 is MDHEN, CDR2 SYDVKM, per germline. In DNA form, the CDR3 reads TGTGCCAGCAGTACGATTGACGGCAGACGCACAGATACGCAGTATTTT. Its translation: CASSTIDGRRTDTQYF.

Here the CDR3 DNA reads TGTGCCAGCAGATTGGGATTTCCGCAAGAGACCCAGTACTTC. This encodes CASRLGFPQETQYF. The chain is built from TRBV2 and TRBJ2-5; no definite D call. The CDR3 runs 14 residues. V dropped 6 bases and J dropped 2 bases, with 13 bases sitting between them. Germline CDR1 SNHLY, CDR2 FYNNEI.

For the CDR3, the DNA is TGTGCCAGCAGGCTGACTAGCGGGAAAACAGATACGCAGTATTTT. This translates into CASRLTSGKTDTQYF. V is TRBV2 and J is TRBJ2-3, with 11 bases identical to TRBD2. The CDR3 spans 15 residues. The ends lost 6 bases at V and 3 bases at J; junction bases unmatched: 5. CDR1 is SNHLY, CDR2 FYNNEI, per germline.

This clone is a singleton in its sample. The chain uses TRBV5-1 and TRBJ2-1; 8 positions match TRBD2. Germline V gene data show CDR1 as SGHRS and CDR2 as YFSETQ. This CDR3 contains 15 residues. With 2 bases clipped from V and 2 bases from J, the junction kept 3 bases outside the gene matches. CDR3 bases: TGCGCCAGCAGCTTAGCGGGAGATCCCTACAATGAGCAGTTCTTC. This codes for CASSLAGDPYNEQFF.

The chain couples TRBV5-1 to TRBJ1-1, with unresolved D. This CDR3 is built from 15 residues. Germline V CDR1 and CDR2: SGHRS, YFSETQ. V lost 0 bases and J lost 4, with 13 bases in between. For the CDR3, the DNA is TGCGCCAGCAGCTTGGCAGAGAGGGCTTCCACTGAAGCTTTCTTT. It is translated as CASSLAERASTEAFF.

This chain joins TRBV28 and TRBJ1-1; D gene uncertain. Germline V gene lookup returns CDR1 MDHEN and CDR2 SYDVKM. The CDR3 is 13 residues long. V was cut by 5 bases and J by 1 base, with 8 bases left in between. Written as DNA, the CDR3 is TGTGCCAGCAGTCCATATACGAACACTGAAGCTTTCTTT. The encoded protein is CASSPYTNTEAFF.

This clone was found a few times. The DNA of the CDR3 is TGCGCCAGCAGCCAAGGACAGGGAGCCCCCCAAGAGACCCAGTACTTC. Translated, it gives CASSQGQGAPQETQYF. The chain carries TRBV5-1 and TRBJ2-5; TRBD1 agrees at 8 bases. Germline CDR1 is SGHRS and CDR2 is YFSETQ. V trimming: 4 bases; J trimming: 1 base; junction bases outside the gene matches: 9. The CDR3 is 16 amino acids.

The V and J genes are TRBV6-5 and TRBJ2-7, with 9 bases that match TRBD1. The CDR3 totals 15 residues. Germline CDR1 and CDR2: MNHEY and SVGAGI. V lost 8 bases and J lost 1; bases outside the gene matches: 9. The CDR3 nucleotides read TGTGCCAGCCAACAGGGGGCGATGGGGTCCTACGAGCAGTACTTC. Its translation: CASQQGAMGSYEQYF.

V is TRBV7-9 and J is TRBJ2-2; D is ambiguous. V lost 4 bases to trimming and J lost 2 bases, with 14 bases between them. CDR1 is SEHNR, CDR2 FQNEAQ, per germline (reference sequence). The CDR3 has 16 residues. CDR3 amino acids: CASSSYTSQNTGELFF. DNA of the CDR3: TGTGCCAGCAGCTCCTACACATCCCAAAACACCGGGGAGCTGTTTTTT.

The CDR3 nucleotides read TGCAGTGCTAGAGAGGAAAAACTGTTTTTT. It translates to CSAREEKLFF. The chain couples TRBV20-1 to TRBJ1-4; no definite D call. The V gene lost 0 bases and the J gene lost 8 bases, with 1 base spanning the gap. The CDR3 length is 10 residues. Germline V lookup: CDR1 DFQATT, CDR2 SNEGSKA (reference sequence).

This clone was detected only a few times. The chain combines TRBV10-3 with TRBJ2-1; D gene uncertain. Per the germline V gene, CDR1 is ENHRY and CDR2 is SYGVKD. The CDR3 runs to 17 residues. Trimming removed 0 bases from V and 0 bases from J, with 12 bases in between. As DNA, the CDR3 is TGTGCCATCAGTGAGTCGAATAAGGGTCCCTCCTACAATGAGCAGTTCTTC. It specifies CAISESNKGPSYNEQFF.

The rearrangement links TRBV7-9 to TRBJ2-1, with TRBD1 identical over 8 bases. CDR3 size: 15 residues. The germline V gene encodes CDR1 SEHNR and CDR2 FQNEAQ (reference sequence). Unmatched junction bases numbered 7, after V lost 5 bases and J lost 4 bases. CDR3 DNA sequence: TGTGCCAGCAGCAAAGACAGGGGAACATACAATGAGCAGTTCTTC. Translating it yields CASSKDRGTYNEQFF.

About this clone itself: Other DNA sequences in the sample encode the same CDR3. This chain uses TRBV7-3 with TRBJ2-7; D possibly matches TRBD1 or TRBD2 (5 bases each). Germline V gene sequence: CDR1 SGHTA, CDR2 FQGTGA. CDR3 length: 11 amino acids. V gave up 11 bases and J gave up 5 bases, with 13 bases separating them. DNA of the CDR3: TGTGCCCCTGTTAGGGGACACGAGCAGTACTTC. Its protein product is CAPVRGHEQYF.

V and J are TRBV7-3 and TRBJ2-7, with D unresolved. The V end lost 2 bases, the J end lost 5 bases, and 4 bases lay between the germline ends. CDR3 length equals 11 residues. The germline V gene encodes CDR1 SGHTA and CDR2 FQGTGA. Here the CDR3 DNA reads TGTGCCAGCAGCTTAGCACACGAGCAGTACTTC. It encodes CASSLAHEQYF.

J is TRBJ2-2 and V is TRBV21-1. TRBV21-1 is deemed a pseudogene. The CDR3 runs 13 residues. Here the CDR3 reads CASSRPAGGELFF. The DNA for the CDR3 is TGTGCCAGCAGCAGGCCCGCCGGCGGGGAGCTGTTTTTT.

The chain joins TRBV7-8 to TRBJ2-5; D might be TRBD1 (6 bases). The J call could be wrong; TRBJ2-7 is a better fit for the DNA end. This CDR3 is built from 14 residues. CDR1 is SGHVS, CDR2 FQNEAQ, per germline. CDR3 coding DNA: TGTGCCAGCAGCCCAGGGACATCGTGGAACGAGCAGTACTTC. It translates to CASSPGTSWNEQYF.

A word on this clone: Other DNA sequences of this sample code for an identical CDR3. This rearrangement joins TRBV7-6 to TRBJ2-2, with 13 bases lining up with TRBD2. J was trimmed by 5 bases and V by 5 bases; bases with no gene match: 2. The CDR3 totals 15 residues. CDR1 and CDR2 (germline): SGHVS, FNYEAQ. The CDR3 region is CASSPGLAGTGELFF. The CDR3 bases are TGTGCCAGCAGCCCGGGACTAGCGGGGACCGGGGAGCTGTTTTTT.